This TCR beta chain emerged from a study of identical twins. The V gene end was trimmed by 5 bases and the J gene end by 9 bases; junction bases not matched to a gene: 8. Germline CDR1 reads MNHNS; CDR2 reads SASEGT. This CDR3 region has 14 residues. Unique molecular identifiers were present on the cDNA, and a universal primer site came from template switching. TCRdb used MiXCR to reprocess the 5' RACE reads, holding one entry per CDR3 protein. The table shows 750,000 to 950,000 distinct CDR3 sequences, with about 12% occurring only once. These data also featured in a second study, about yellow fever vaccine responses in identical twins.

Material for sequencing was PBMCs. The J gene is TRBJ2-1, the V gene TRBV6-1, with 9 bases identical to TRBD1. The clonotype originates from a woman in her late teens or twenties in good health. The CDR3 sequence: CASSPGTGSLEQFF. The CDR3 DNA follows: TGTGCCAGCAGTCCGGGGACAGGGAGCCTTGAGCAGTTCTTC.